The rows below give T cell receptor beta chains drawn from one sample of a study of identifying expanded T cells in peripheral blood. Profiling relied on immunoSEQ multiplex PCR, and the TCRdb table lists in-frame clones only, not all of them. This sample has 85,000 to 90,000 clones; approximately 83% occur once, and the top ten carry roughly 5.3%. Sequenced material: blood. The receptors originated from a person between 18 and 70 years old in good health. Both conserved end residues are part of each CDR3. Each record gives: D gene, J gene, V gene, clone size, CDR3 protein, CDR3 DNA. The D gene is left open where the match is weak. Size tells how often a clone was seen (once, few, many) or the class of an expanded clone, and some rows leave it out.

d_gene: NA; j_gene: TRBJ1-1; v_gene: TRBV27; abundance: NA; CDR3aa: CASSAQRGMNTEAFF; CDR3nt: TGTGCCAGCAGTGCCCAAAGAGGCATGAACACTGAAGCTTTCTTT
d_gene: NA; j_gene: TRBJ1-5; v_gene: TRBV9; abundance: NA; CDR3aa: CASSVDGNNQPQHF; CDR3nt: TGTGCCAGCAGCGTTGACGGAAACAATCAGCCCCAGCATTTT
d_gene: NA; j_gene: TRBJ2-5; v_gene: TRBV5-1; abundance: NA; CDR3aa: CASSLAGKETQYF; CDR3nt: TGCGCCAGCAGCTTAGCAGGGAAGGAGACCCAGTACTTC
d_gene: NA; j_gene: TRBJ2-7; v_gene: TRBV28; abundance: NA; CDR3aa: CASSLSGITSYEQYF; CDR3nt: TGTGCCAGCAGTTTGAGTGGGATCACCTCCTACGAGCAGTACTTC
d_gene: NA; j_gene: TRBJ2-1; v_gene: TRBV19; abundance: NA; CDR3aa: CASSFKPGVQFF; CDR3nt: TGTGCCAGTAGTTTCAAGCCTGGTGTGCAGTTCTTC
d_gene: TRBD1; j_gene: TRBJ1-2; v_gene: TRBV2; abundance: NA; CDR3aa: CASSPDDRDYGYTF; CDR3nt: TGTGCCAGCAGTCCAGATGACAGGGACTATGGCTACACCTTC
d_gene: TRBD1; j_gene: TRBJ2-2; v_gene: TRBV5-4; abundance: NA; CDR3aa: CASSPGQGDGELFF; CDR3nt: TGTGCCAGCAGTCCCGGACAGGGGGACGGGGAGCTGTTTTTT
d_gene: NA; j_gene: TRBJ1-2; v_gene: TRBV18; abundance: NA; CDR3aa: CASSGPLKGGYGYTF; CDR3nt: TGTGCCAGCTCAGGTCCTCTCAAGGGGGGCTATGGCTACACCTTC
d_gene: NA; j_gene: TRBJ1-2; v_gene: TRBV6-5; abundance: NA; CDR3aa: CASSQLGARVRGYTF; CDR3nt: TGTGCCAGCAGCCAACTTGGGGCGCGGGTCAGGGGCTACACCTTC
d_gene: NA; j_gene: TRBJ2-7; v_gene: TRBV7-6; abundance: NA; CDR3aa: CASSQFGHSYEQYF; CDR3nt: TGTGCCAGCAGCCAGTTCGGGCATTCCTACGAGCAGTACTTC
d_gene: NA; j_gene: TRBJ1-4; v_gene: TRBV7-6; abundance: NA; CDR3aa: CASSFAGFPNEKLFF; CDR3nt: TGTGCCAGCAGCTTTGCAGGGTTCCCTAATGAAAAACTGTTTTTT
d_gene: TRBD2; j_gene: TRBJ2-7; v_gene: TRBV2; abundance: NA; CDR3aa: CASRGGLALSEQYF; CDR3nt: TGTGCCAGCAGGGGGGGACTAGCACTAAGCGAGCAGTACTTC
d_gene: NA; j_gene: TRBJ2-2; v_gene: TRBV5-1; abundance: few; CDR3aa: CASSRDHLHANTGELFF; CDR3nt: TGCGCCAGCAGCAGAGACCATCTACACGCGAACACCGGGGAGCTGTTTTTT
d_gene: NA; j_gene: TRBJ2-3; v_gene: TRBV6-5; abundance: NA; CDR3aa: CASSPGSSTDTQYF; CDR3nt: TGTGCCAGCAGTCCCGGCAGTAGCACAGATACGCAGTATTTT
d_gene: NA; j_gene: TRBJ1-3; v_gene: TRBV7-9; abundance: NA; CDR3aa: CASSLDGHIYF; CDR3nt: TGTGCCAGCAGCTTAGATGGGCACATATATTTT
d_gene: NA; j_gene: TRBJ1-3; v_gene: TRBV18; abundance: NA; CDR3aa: CASSQYTGPNSSGNTIYF; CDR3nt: TGTGCCAGCTCACAATATACAGGACCGAATTCCTCTGGAAACACCATATATTTT
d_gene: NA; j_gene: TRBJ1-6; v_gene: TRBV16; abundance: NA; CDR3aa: CASSRQIKSASPLHF; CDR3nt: TGTGCCAGCAGCCGACAAATAAAATCGGCTTCACCCCTCCACTTT
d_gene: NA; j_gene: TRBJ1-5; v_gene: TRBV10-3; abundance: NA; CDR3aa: CAISTGDLNQPQHF; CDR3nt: TGTGCCATCAGTACGGGGGACCTCAATCAGCCCCAGCATTTT
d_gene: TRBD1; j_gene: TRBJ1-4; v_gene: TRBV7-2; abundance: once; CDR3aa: CASRRDRDEKLFF; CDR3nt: TGTGCCAGCAGACGCGACAGGGACGAAAAACTGTTTTTT
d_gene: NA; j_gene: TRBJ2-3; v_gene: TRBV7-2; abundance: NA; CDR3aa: CASSRGWGPSTDTQYF; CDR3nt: TGTGCCAGCAGCCGGGGATGGGGGCCTAGCACAGATACGCAGTATTTT
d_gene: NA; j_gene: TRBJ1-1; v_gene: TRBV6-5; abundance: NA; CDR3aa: CASSYAGGAEAFF; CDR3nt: TGTGCCAGCAGTTACGCCGGGGGCGCTGAAGCTTTCTTT